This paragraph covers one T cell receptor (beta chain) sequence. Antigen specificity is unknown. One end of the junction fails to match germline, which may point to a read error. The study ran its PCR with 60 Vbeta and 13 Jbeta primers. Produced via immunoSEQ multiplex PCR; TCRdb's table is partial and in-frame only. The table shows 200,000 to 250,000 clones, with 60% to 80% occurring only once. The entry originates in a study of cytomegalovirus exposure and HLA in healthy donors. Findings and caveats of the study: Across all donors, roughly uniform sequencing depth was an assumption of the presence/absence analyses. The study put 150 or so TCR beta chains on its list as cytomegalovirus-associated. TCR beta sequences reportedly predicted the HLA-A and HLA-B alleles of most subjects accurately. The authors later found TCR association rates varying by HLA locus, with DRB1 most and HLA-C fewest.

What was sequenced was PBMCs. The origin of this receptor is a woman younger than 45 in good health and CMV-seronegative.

The CDR3 DNA reads as TGTTCCAGCAGCCCGAGCGGGGGGATCTCTAGGGAGCAGTACTTC. Protein product: CSSSPSGGISREQYF. This chain connects TRBV7-9 to TRBJ2-7; TRBD2 matches 9 bases. CDR1 and CDR2 (germline): SEHNR, FQNEAQ (reference sequence). This CDR3 is 15 amino acids long.